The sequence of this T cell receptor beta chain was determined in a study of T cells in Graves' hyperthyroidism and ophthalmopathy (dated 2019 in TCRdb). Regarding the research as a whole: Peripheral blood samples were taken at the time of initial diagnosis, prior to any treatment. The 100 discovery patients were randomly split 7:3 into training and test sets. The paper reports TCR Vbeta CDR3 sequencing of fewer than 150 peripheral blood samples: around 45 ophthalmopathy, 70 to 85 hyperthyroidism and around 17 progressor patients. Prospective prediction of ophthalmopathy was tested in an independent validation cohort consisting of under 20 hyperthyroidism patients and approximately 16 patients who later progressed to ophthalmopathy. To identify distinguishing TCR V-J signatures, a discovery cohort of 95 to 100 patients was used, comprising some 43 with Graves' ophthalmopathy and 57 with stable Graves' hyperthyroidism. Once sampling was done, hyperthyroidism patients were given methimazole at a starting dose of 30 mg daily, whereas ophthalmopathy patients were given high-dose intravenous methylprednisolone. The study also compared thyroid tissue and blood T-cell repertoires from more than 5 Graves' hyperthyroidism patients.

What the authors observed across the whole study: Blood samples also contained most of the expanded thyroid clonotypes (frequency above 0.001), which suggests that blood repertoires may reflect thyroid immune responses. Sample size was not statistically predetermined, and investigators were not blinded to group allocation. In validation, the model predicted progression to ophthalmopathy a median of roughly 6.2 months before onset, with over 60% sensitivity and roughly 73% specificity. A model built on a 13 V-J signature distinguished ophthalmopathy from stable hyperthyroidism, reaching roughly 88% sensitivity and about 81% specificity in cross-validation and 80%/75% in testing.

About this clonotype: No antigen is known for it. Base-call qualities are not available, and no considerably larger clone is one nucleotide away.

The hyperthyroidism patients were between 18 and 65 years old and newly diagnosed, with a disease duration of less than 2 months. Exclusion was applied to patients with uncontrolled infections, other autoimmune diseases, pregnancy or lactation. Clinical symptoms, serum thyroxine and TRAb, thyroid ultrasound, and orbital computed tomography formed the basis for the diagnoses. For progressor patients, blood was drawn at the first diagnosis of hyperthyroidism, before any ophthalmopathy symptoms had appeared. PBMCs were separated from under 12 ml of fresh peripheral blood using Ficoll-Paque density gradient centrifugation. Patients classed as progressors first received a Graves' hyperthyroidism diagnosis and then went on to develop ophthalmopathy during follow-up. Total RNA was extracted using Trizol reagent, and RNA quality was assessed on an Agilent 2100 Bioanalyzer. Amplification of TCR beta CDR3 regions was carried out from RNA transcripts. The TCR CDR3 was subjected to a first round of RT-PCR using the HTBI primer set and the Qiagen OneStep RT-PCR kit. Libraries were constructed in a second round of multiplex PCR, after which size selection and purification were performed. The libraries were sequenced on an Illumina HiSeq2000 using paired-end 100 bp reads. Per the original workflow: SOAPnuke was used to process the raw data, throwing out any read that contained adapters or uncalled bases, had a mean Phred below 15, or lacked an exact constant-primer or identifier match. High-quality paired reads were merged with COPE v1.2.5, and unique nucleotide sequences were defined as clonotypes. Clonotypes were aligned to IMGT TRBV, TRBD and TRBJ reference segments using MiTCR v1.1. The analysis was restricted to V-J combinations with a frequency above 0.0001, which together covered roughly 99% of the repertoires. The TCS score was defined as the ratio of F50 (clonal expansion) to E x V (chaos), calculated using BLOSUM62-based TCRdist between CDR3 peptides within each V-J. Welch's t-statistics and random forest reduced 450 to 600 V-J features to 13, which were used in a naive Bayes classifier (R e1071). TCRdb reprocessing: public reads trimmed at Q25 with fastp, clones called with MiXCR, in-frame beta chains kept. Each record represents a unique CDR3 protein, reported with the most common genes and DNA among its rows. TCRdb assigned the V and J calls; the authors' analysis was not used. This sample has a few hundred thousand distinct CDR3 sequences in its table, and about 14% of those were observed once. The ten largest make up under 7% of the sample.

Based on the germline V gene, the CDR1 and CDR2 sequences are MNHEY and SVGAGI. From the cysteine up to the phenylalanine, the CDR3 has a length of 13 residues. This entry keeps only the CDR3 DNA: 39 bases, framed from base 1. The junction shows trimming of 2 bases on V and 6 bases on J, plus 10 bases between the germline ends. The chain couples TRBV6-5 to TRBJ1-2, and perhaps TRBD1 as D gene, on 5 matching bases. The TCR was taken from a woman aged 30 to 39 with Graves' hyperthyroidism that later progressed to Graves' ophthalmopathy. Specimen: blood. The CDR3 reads CASSYDGANGYTF. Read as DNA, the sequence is TGTGCCAGCAGTTACGATGGGGCGAATGGCTACACCTTC.